This TCR beta chain derives from a study of T cell changes during pregnancy in multiple sclerosis (dated by TCRdb to the late 2010s). Regarding the study in general: Changes in the T cell repertoire over the course of pregnancy were examined in this study in women with multiple sclerosis.

At the junction V is shortened by 2 bases and J by 8 bases; bases outside the gene matches: 6. Taken from cysteine to phenylalanine, the CDR3 has 13 residues. Only the CDR3 DNA stays, 39 bases, in frame from base 1. CDR1 and CDR2, per the germline V gene, are SGDLS and YYNGEE. The library was produced with the immunoSEQ multiplex PCR assay. In TCRdb, the immuneACCESS table is reduced to in-frame sequences with V and J assigned. These tables do not hold every clone; where another copy was compared, an unresolved V gene accounts for under half, and the others remain unexplained. The sample records roughly 30,000 clones, just over 85% of which are singletons. Jointly, the top ten make up 0.74% of the sample. A note on this clone: What this receptor recognizes is not known. Base qualities are missing; no much larger clone stands one base away.

Sequencing was performed on CD4+ T cells from peripheral blood mononuclear cells, taken in the first trimester of pregnancy. This receptor was taken from a female donor in good health, enrolled as a control in a pregnancy study. The rearranged chain carries TRBV9 and TRBJ1-2, with TRBD1 identical over 7 junction bases. The bases are TGTGCCAGCAGCGTTTTCCAGGGGGAGGGCTACACCTTC. Its protein reads: CASSVFQGEGYTF.